The 32 T cell receptor beta chains below were found in one sample sequenced in a study of identifying expanded T cells in peripheral blood. The table came from immunoSEQ multiplex PCR; TCRdb's copy has only in-frame clones and leaves some out. The sample includes 75,000 to 95,000 clones, 85% seen only once; the top ten take roughly 4%. The specimen sequenced was blood. Receptor source: a person aged 18 to 70 in good health.

In its sample, this clone was seen a few times. The chain recombines TRBV28 with TRBJ1-5, with D possibly TRBD1 on 6 matching bases. The V end lost 6 bases, the J end lost 2 bases, and 14 bases lay between the germline ends. This CDR3 spans 15 amino acids. CDR1 is MDHEN, CDR2 SYDVKM, per germline. CDR3 sequence reads: CASRRGGGRNQPQHF. The CDR3 DNA reads as TGTGCCAGCAGGCGGGGAGGGGGGCGCAATCAGCCCCAGCATTTT.

This clone has just one count. The rearrangement links TRBV9 to TRBJ2-3; the D gene is possibly TRBD2 (5 bases). Trimming shortened V by 0 bases and J by 0 bases, and 8 bases separated the two germline ends. The length of the CDR3 is 15 residues. Germline V gene data show CDR1 as SGDLS and CDR2 as YYNGEE. In DNA, the CDR3 is TGTGCCAGCAGCGTAGAAGGACTGAGCACAGATACGCAGTATTTT. The encoded protein is CASSVEGLSTDTQYF.

The J gene is TRBJ1-1, the V gene TRBV30; tentatively, D is TRBD1 (5 bases). The germline CDR1 and CDR2 sequences are GTSNPN and SVGIG (reference sequence). V shed 3 bases and J shed 4 bases, with 9 bases lying between them. This CDR3 has 12 amino acids. The CDR3 region is CAWRGGSTEAFF. The CDR3 DNA is TGTGCCTGGAGGGGGGGGAGCACTGAAGCTTTCTTT.

The chain links TRBV18 to TRBJ2-3, with 8 bases matching TRBD1. Germline CDR1 reads KGHSH; CDR2 reads LQKENI. V lost 6 bases and J lost 1; bases outside the gene matches: 6. The CDR3 has 15 residues. This CDR3 is CASSPTGDGTDTQYF. In DNA form, the CDR3 reads TGTGCCAGCTCCCCGACAGGGGATGGCACAGATACGCAGTATTTT.

The chain uses TRBV5-6 and TRBJ2-3; D unresolved. Trimming pared 4 bases from V and 0 bases from J, leaving 9 bases between. The CDR3 extends over 14 amino acids. The germline V gene encodes CDR1 SGHDT and CDR2 YYEEEE. The chain's CDR3 is CASSPTPSTDTQYF. CDR3 nucleotide sequence: TGTGCCAGCAGCCCGACCCCTAGCACAGATACGCAGTATTTT. Using reference TRBV5-6 and TRBJ2-3 for the parts outside the CDR3, the full variable domain is DAGVTQSPTHLIKTRGQQVTLRCSPKSGHDTVSWYQQALGQGPQFIFQYYEEEERQRGNFPDRFSGHQFPNYSSELNVNALLLGDSALYLCASSPTPSTDTQYFGPGTRLTVL.

CDR3 sequence reads: CASGDRPNYGYTF. Written as DNA, the CDR3 is TGTGCTAGTGGCGACAGGCCGAACTATGGCTACACCTTC. This chain links TRBV12-5 with TRBJ1-2; TRBD1 might be the D (6 bases). CDR1 is LGHNT and CDR2 is FRNRAP in the germline V gene. The CDR3 runs to 13 residues. The V end lost 6 bases, the J end lost 2 bases, and 10 bases lay between the germline ends.

The chain recombines TRBV18 with TRBJ2-2, with 10 bases that match TRBD1. This CDR3 spans 19 amino acids. Trimming at V came to 1 base and at J to 3 bases, leaving 11 bases not matched to a gene. Germline V gives CDR1 KGHSH, CDR2 LQKENI. CDR3 sequence reads: CASSPLDRGTRGDTGELFF. The CDR3 bases are TGTGCCAGCTCACCACTGGACAGGGGGACTAGAGGGGACACCGGGGAGCTGTTTTTT.

The chain combines TRBV6-5 with TRBJ2-4; D remains ambiguous. The germline gives CDR1 MNHEY, CDR2 SVGAGI. CDR3 size: 13 residues. The germline V and J ends were trimmed by 6 bases and 8 bases, with 14 bases remaining between them. CDR3: CASSSTQSYIQYF. CDR3 nucleotide sequence: TGTGCCAGCAGCTCGACACAGAGTTACATTCAGTACTTC.

The chain has TRBV7-9 and TRBJ1-1; D uncertain. Trimming stripped 1 base from V and 0 bases from J, with 6 bases between. The CDR3 is made up of 14 amino acids. The germline V gene encodes CDR1 SEHNR and CDR2 FQNEAQ (reference sequence). CDR3 coding DNA: TGTGCCAGCAGCTTAGGGGCAGTGAACACTGAAGCTTTCTTT. This encodes CASSLGAVNTEAFF.

The V call is TRBV4-1, the J call TRBJ1-2, with a tentative D call TRBD1 (5 bases). CDR3 length equals 16 residues. CDR1 is MGHRA, CDR2 YSYEKL, per germline. The germline V and J ends were trimmed by 0 bases and 8 bases, with 19 bases remaining between them. For the CDR3, the DNA is TGCGCCAGCAGCCAAGAGACTTCTCTCACGGGGGGAGGCTACACCTTC. This translates into CASSQETSLTGGGYTF.

This clone has just one count. This chain uses TRBV4-3 with TRBJ2-1; D is perhaps TRBD2 (6 bases). V lost 1 base, J lost 6 bases, and 13 bases lay in between. The CDR3 runs 15 residues. The germline V gene encodes CDR1 LGHNA and CDR2 YSLEER. CDR3 DNA: TGCGCCAGCAGCCAAGGCATGGGACTCCTCAATGAGCAGTTCTTC. Encoded protein: CASSQGMGLLNEQFF.

The sample holds a few counts of this clone. The chain employs TRBV9 and TRBJ2-3; the match to TRBD2 covers 7 bases. There are 17 residues in the CDR3. Unmatched junction bases numbered 12, after V lost 2 bases and J lost 3 bases. Germline loops: CDR1 SGDLS, CDR2 YYNGEE. The CDR3 loop is CASSVAQGLDVTDTQYF. The CDR3 DNA reads TGTGCCAGCAGCGTGGCACAAGGACTAGATGTGACAGATACGCAGTATTTT.

The rearrangement uses TRBV19 and TRBJ2-6; D gene ambiguous. Germline V lookup: CDR1 LNHDA, CDR2 SQIVND (reference sequence). V gave up 6 bases and J gave up 0 bases, with 15 bases separating them. This CDR3 spans 17 amino acids. CDR3 nucleotides: TGTGCCAGTAGGACCTCACCCCTTACCTCTGGGGCCAACGTCCTGACTTTC. Encoded protein: CASRTSPLTSGANVLTF.

The chain is built from TRBV4-1 and TRBJ1-2, with D unresolved. Trimming cost V 4 bases and J 0 bases, with 12 bases left between them. Per the germline V gene, CDR1 is MGHRA and CDR2 is YSYEKL. The CDR3 covers 15 residues. The CDR3, as DNA: TGCGCCAGCAGCCCCGGGCCTTTACCTAACTATGGCTACACCTTC. It yields the protein CASSPGPLPNYGYTF.

This clone was found a few times. The V gene is TRBV10-3, the J gene TRBJ2-1; possible D gene TRBD2, 5 bases. Germline V lookup: CDR1 ENHRY, CDR2 SYGVKD. Trimming removed 6 bases from V and 6 bases from J, with 12 bases in between. The length of the CDR3 is 13 residues. The CDR3 DNA follows: TGTGCCATCAGAGTAGTAGGGAGCAATGAGCAGTTCTTC. Encoded protein: CAIRVVGSNEQFF.

This sequence joins TRBV7-2 and TRBJ1-1; no clear D. This CDR3 region has 15 residues. Germline-derived CDR1 and CDR2 are SGHTA and FQGNSA. V gave up 1 base and J gave up 8 bases, with 17 bases separating them. CDR3 bases: TGTGCCAGCAGCTTAGATGCCCCCCGGGGAATGGAAGCTTTCTTT. Residues: CASSLDAPRGMEAFF.

V is TRBV11-2 and J is TRBJ1-2; 10 bases are a match to TRBD1. This CDR3 region has 15 residues. From germline, CDR1 is SGHAT and CDR2 FQNNGV. Trimming took 4 bases from V and 2 from J; bases not matched to a gene: 4. The CDR3 region is CASSSLGQGNYGYTF. The CDR3 nucleotides read TGTGCCAGCAGCTCACTGGGACAGGGGAACTATGGCTACACCTTC.

V is TRBV5-1 and J is TRBJ2-3; D unresolved. V gave up 2 bases and J gave up 0 bases, with 10 bases separating them. The CDR3 is made up of 15 amino acids. CDR1 SGHRS and CDR2 YFSETQ come from the germline V gene. CDR3 nucleotide sequence: TGCGCCAGCAGCTTTAGACCGTCGAGCACAGATACGCAGTATTTT. It specifies CASSFRPSSTDTQYF.

The chain combines TRBV27 with TRBJ2-3; 13 bases match TRBD2. The germline V gene encodes CDR1 MNHEY and CDR2 SMNVEV (reference sequence). This CDR3 comprises 17 residues. Trimming at V came to 8 bases and at J to 0 bases, leaving 8 bases not matched to a gene. The CDR3 nucleotides are TGTGCCAGCTCTACTAGCGGGGGGGCCTCTAGCACAGATACGCAGTATTTT. Translating it yields CASSTSGGASSTDTQYF.

This sequence joins TRBV7-3 and TRBJ2-3; 9 nucleotides line up with TRBD2. The V gene end was trimmed by 5 bases and the J gene end by 2 bases; junction bases not matched to a gene: 17. CDR1 is SGHTA, CDR2 FQGTGA, per germline. This CDR3 is 19 amino acids long. CDR3 in amino acids: CASSPLPGTGTSSTDTQYF. The CDR3 DNA sequence: TGTGCCAGCAGCCCCCTCCCGGGCACCGGGACTAGCTCCACAGATACGCAGTATTTT.

The chain uses TRBV5-6 and TRBJ2-3, with D tentatively TRBD2 (5 bases). The CDR3 runs to 14 residues. V lost 4 bases to trimming and J lost 0 bases, with 9 bases between them. CDR1 SGHDT and CDR2 YYEEEE come from the germline V gene. The CDR3 is CASSPTGSTDTQYF. DNA of the CDR3: TGTGCCAGCAGCCCTACGGGGAGCACAGATACGCAGTATTTT.

Points on this clone: This may arise from a read error, as a much more abundant clone is one base away. Distinct nucleotide sequences in the sample also encode this CDR3. CDR3 region: CASSVAGVGNQPQHF. The CDR3 DNA reads TGCGCCAGCAGTGTCGCGGGGGTCGGCAATCAGCCCCAGCATTTT. The chain is built from TRBV2 and TRBJ1-5; possible D gene TRBD1, 5 bases. Germline V gives CDR1 SNHLY, CDR2 FYNNEI. This CDR3 region has 15 residues.

The J gene is TRBJ1-1, the V gene TRBV7-2; D remains ambiguous. CDR3 size: 14 residues. The germline V gene encodes CDR1 SGHTA and CDR2 FQGNSA. Trimming shortened V by 2 bases and J by 1 base, and 8 bases separated the two germline ends. CDR3 region: CASSLRTRNTEAFF. CDR3 in DNA: TGTGCCAGCAGCTTAAGGACGAGGAACACTGAAGCTTTCTTT.

This clone occurred once. The chain recombines TRBV9 with TRBJ2-1, with D perhaps matching TRBD1 or TRBD2 (5 bases each). This CDR3 is built from 13 residues. Germline V gene sequence: CDR1 SGDLS, CDR2 YYNGEE. V dropped 0 bases and J dropped 6 bases, with 7 bases sitting between them. In nucleotides, the CDR3 is TGTGCCAGCAGCGTAGCGGGGCTCAATGAGCAGTTCTTC. Translated, it gives CASSVAGLNEQFF.

The J gene is TRBJ1-3, the V gene TRBV2, with D unclear. Germline lookup yields CDR1 SNHLY and CDR2 FYNNEI. Trimming removed 0 bases at V and 8 bases at J, with 11 bases between. The CDR3 totals 14 residues. The CDR3 DNA sequence: TGTGCCAGCAGTGAAGCCACCCCACGGGACACCATATATTTT. Its translation is CASSEATPRDTIYF.

The rearrangement links TRBV27 to TRBJ2-1, with D perhaps matching TRBD2 (6 bases). V shed 2 bases and J shed 12 bases, with 23 bases lying between them. This CDR3 region has 16 residues. CDR1 is MNHEY and CDR2 is SMNVEV in the germline V gene (reference sequence). In DNA, the CDR3 is TGTGCCAGCAGTTTACCCCGGGAGAGGTCGGCCGGTAGGCAGTTCTTC. Residues: CASSLPRERSAGRQFF.

The genes are TRBV15 and TRBJ2-3; D is unresolved. Trimming shortened V by 0 bases and J by 5 bases, and 6 bases separated the two germline ends. CDR3 size: 13 residues. CDR1 LNHNV and CDR2 YYDKDF come from the germline V gene (reference sequence). The CDR3 nucleotides read TGTGCCACCAGCAGAGATTATCGAGATACGCAGTATTTT. Translating gives CATSRDYRDTQYF.

The gene calls are TRBV5-4 and TRBJ1-2, with D unclear. This CDR3 has 14 amino acids. The V end was cut by 0 bases, the J end by 12 bases, with 18 bases between. Germline CDR1 and CDR2: SGHNT and YYREEE (reference sequence). The DNA of the CDR3 is TGTGCCAGCAGCTTGGGCGGAACCCCCCTTTTTCACACCTTC. Translation gives CASSLGGTPLFHTF.

V and J are TRBV9 and TRBJ1-6; D might be TRBD1 (6 bases). Trimming pared 3 bases from V and 5 bases from J, leaving 12 bases between. This CDR3 region has 15 residues. CDR1 SGDLS and CDR2 YYNGEE come from the germline V gene. In nucleotides, the CDR3 is TGTGCCAGCAGCGCTACAGGGAATCATAATTCACCCCTCCACTTT. The encoded protein is CASSATGNHNSPLHF. The full variable domain, rest sourced from reference TRBV9 and TRBJ1-6, is DSGVTQTPKHLITATGQRVTLRCSPRSGDLSVYWYQQSLDQGLQFLIQYYNGEERAKGNILERFSAQQFPDLHSELNLSSLELGDSALYFCASSATGNHNSPLHFGNGTRLTVT.

V is TRBV6-5 and J is TRBJ2-1; TRBD2 agrees at 7 bases. The germline gives CDR1 MNHEY, CDR2 SVGAGI. The CDR3 has 14 residues. V lost 0 bases, J lost 9 bases, and 5 bases stayed unmatched. CDR3 sequence reads: CASSYSKAGFEQFF. The CDR3 DNA reads TGTGCCAGCAGTTACTCGAAAGCGGGGTTTGAGCAGTTCTTC.

The DNA of the CDR3 is TGTGCCAGCAGCTTAAGGGGGGCGCTTGAAAAACTGTTTTTT. Translating gives CASSLRGALEKLFF. This chain connects TRBV7-9 to TRBJ1-4; TRBD1 might be the D (6 bases). The germline CDR1 and CDR2 sequences are SEHNR and FQNEAQ (reference sequence). This CDR3 has 14 amino acids. V was trimmed by 2 bases and J by 7 bases, leaving 11 bases between them.

The rearrangement uses TRBV6-4 and TRBJ2-3, with TRBD2 identical over 7 bases. The CDR3 is made up of 15 amino acids. Germline CDR1 and CDR2: MRHNA and SNTAGT. Losses at the gene ends were 6 bases for V and 3 bases for J; bases not matched to a gene: 9. Written as DNA, the CDR3 is TGTGCCAGCAGGAAGTTCGGGGGGTGGACAGATACGCAGTATTTT. Its translation: CASRKFGGWTDTQYF.